Each of the 19 T cell receptor beta chains below was sequenced from the same sample in a study of blood T cell repertoires in COVID-19. Clones were read by immunoSEQ multiplex PCR, and TCRdb kept only the in-frame ones, dropping some. The sample lists approximately 360,000 clones; about 89% were seen once. The sample taken for sequencing was PBMCs or T cells enriched from blood (not recorded which). These receptors originate from a man between 35 and 55 years old in a cohort exposed to, infected with or recovered from COVID-19 (not recorded which).

The chain is built from TRBV4-1 and TRBJ2-1; TRBD2 matches at 11 bases. This CDR3 spans 18 amino acids. Per germline, CDR1 MGHRA and CDR2 YSYEKL. V lost 0 bases, J lost 4 bases, and 8 bases stayed unmatched. The chain's CDR3 is CASSQDVGLAGMYNEQFF. The CDR3 coding sequence is TGCGCCAGCAGCCAAGATGTCGGACTAGCGGGTATGTACAATGAGCAGTTCTTC.

The V gene is TRBV7-9, the J gene TRBJ2-1; TRBD2 is a possible D gene (5 bases). Trimming shortened V by 5 bases and J by 0 bases, and 11 bases separated the two germline ends. Germline CDR1 SEHNR, CDR2 FQNEAQ (reference sequence). CDR3 size: 15 residues. CDR3 coding DNA: TGTGCCAGCAGCCAAGCGGTAAGCTCCTACAATGAGCAGTTCTTC. Translating gives CASSQAVSSYNEQFF.

The rearrangement uses TRBV12-5 and TRBJ1-2; D possibly corresponds to TRBD1 (5 bases). The CDR3 sequence is 13 residues long. The germline V and J ends were trimmed by 1 base and 5 bases, with 8 bases remaining between them. CDR1 is LGHNT, CDR2 FRNRAP, per germline. The CDR3 DNA follows: TGTGCTAGTGGTTTGGGGCAGGGATATGGCTACACCTTC. This gives the protein CASGLGQGYGYTF.

This clone was observed a few times. The rearrangement links TRBV7-9 to TRBJ1-2, with TRBD1 matching 8 bases. The V gene's germline CDR1 is SEHNR and CDR2 FQNEAQ (reference sequence). V lost 5 bases, J lost 7 bases, and 9 bases stayed unmatched. This CDR3 has 14 amino acids. The DNA of the CDR3 is TGTGCCAGCAGCCCCAGACAGGGGAGGGGTGGCTACACCTTC. It codes for CASSPRQGRGGYTF.

J is TRBJ2-4 and V is TRBV19; 8 bases map to TRBD2. CDR1 LNHDA and CDR2 SQIVND come from the germline V gene (reference sequence). Losses at the gene ends were 2 bases for V and 0 bases for J; bases not matched to a gene: 9. The CDR3 is made up of 18 amino acids. The CDR3 DNA is TGTGCCAGTAGTATAACAGCACTAGCGGATAGAGCCAAAAACATTCAGTACTTC. Its protein is CASSITALADRAKNIQYF. The variable domain in full, with the rest retrieved from reference TRBV19 and TRBJ2-4, is DGGITQSPKYLFRKEGQNVTLSCEQNLNHDAMYWYRQDPGQGLRLIYYSQIVNDFQKGDIAEGYSVSREKKESFPLTVTSAQKNPTAFYLCASSITALADRAKNIQYFGAGTRLSVL.

This rearrangement joins TRBV10-1 to TRBJ2-3; possible D gene TRBD2, 5 bases. The CDR3 extends over 17 amino acids. The V gene's germline CDR1 is WNHNN and CDR2 SYGVQD (reference sequence). Trimming stripped 0 bases from V and 1 base from J, with 14 bases between. CDR3 in DNA: TGCGCCAGCAGTGAGTCGAGTAGCTGGGGAGGCACAGATACGCAGTATTTT. It encodes CASSESSSWGGTDTQYF.

This rearrangement joins TRBV9 to TRBJ2-1; 14 bases agree with TRBD2. Unmatched junction bases numbered 1, after V lost 0 bases and J lost 8 bases. Germline assignment: CDR1 SGDLS and CDR2 YYNGEE. This CDR3 has 15 amino acids. CDR3 sequence: CASSVGGLAGDEQFF. CDR3 sequence (DNA): TGTGCCAGCAGCGTAGGGGGACTAGCGGGAGATGAGCAGTTCTTC.

This sequence joins TRBV3-1 (or the pseudogene TRBV3-2) and TRBJ1-2; TRBD1 aligns across 7 bases. CDR3 length equals 13 residues. The V gene's germline CDR1 is LGHDT and CDR2 YNNKEL (reference sequence). Trimming removed 3 bases from V and 8 bases from J; junction bases left unmatched: 6. CDR3 in amino acids: CASSQSGGQGYTF. The CDR3 nucleotides read TGTGCCAGCAGCCAGTCAGGGGGGCAAGGCTACACCTTC.

The chain uses TRBV11-2 and TRBJ2-2; 10 bases are shared with TRBD1. Losses at the gene ends were 7 bases for V and 0 bases for J; bases not matched to a gene: 5. The CDR3 covers 16 residues. In germline, CDR1 is SGHAT, CDR2 FQNNGV. CDR3 in amino acids: CASTGTGVSNTGELFF. CDR3 nucleotides: TGTGCCAGCACCGGGACAGGGGTATCGAACACCGGGGAGCTGTTTTTT.

This chain connects TRBV5-1 to TRBJ2-2, with TRBD2 identical over 12 bases. Germline V gene sequence: CDR1 SGHRS, CDR2 YFSETQ. V shed 4 bases and J 5 bases; nucleotides not matched to a gene: 9. This CDR3 has 17 amino acids. The CDR3 loop is CASSTLLAGGRTGELFF. The CDR3 bases are TGCGCCAGCAGCACCCTCCTAGCGGGAGGGCGAACCGGGGAGCTGTTTTTT. Full variable domain (missing parts from reference TRBV5-1 and TRBJ2-2): KAGVTQTPRYLIKTRGQQVTLSCSPISGHRSVSWYQQTPGQGLQFLFEYFSETQRNKGNFPGRFSGRQFSNSRSEMNVSTLELGDSALYLCASSTLLAGGRTGELFFGEGSRLTVL.

The V and J genes are TRBV5-1 and TRBJ2-5, with 9 bases lining up with TRBD1. The junction had 5 bases not matched to a gene; V was cut back by 7 bases and J by 1 base. The CDR3 is 14 amino acids. CDR1 is SGHRS, CDR2 YFSETQ, per germline. CDR3 residues: CASATGGGQETQYF. The DNA for the CDR3 is TGCGCCAGCGCGACAGGGGGAGGCCAAGAGACCCAGTACTTC.

The chain recombines TRBV10-2 with TRBJ2-7; the match to TRBD1 covers 10 bases. V shed 6 bases and J 2 bases; nucleotides not matched to a gene: 4. Germline V gives CDR1 WSHSY, CDR2 SAAADI. There are 14 residues in the CDR3. CDR3 protein: CASSPGQGTYEQYF. The CDR3 DNA follows: TGCGCCAGCAGCCCGGGACAGGGGACCTACGAGCAGTACTTC.

The J gene is TRBJ2-1, the V gene TRBV29-1; TRBD2 matches at 15 bases. The CDR3 has 16 amino acids. Germline V gene sequence: CDR1 SQVTM, CDR2 ANQGSEA. Trimming at V came to 6 bases and at J to 4 bases, leaving 7 bases not matched to a gene. As DNA, the CDR3 is TGCAGCGTCCAAGGGACTAGCGGGAGGCCTTACAATGAGCAGTTCTTC. Amino acids: CSVQGTSGRPYNEQFF.

The V and J genes are TRBV7-6 and TRBJ2-7, with D perhaps TRBD1 (5 bases). The CDR3 is 14 amino acids. Trimming shortened V by 1 base and J by 2 bases, and 9 bases separated the two germline ends. Germline CDR1 is SGHVS and CDR2 is FNYEAQ. CDR3 amino acids: CASSLGRTPYEQYF. The CDR3 region has the DNA TGTGCCAGCAGCTTAGGACGGACACCCTACGAGCAGTACTTC.

This chain uses TRBV9 with TRBJ1-1; perhaps TRBD1 as D (5 bases). The CDR3 extends over 13 amino acids. The V end lost 2 bases, the J end lost 6 bases, and 11 bases lay between the germline ends. Looked up from germline, CDR1 is SGDLS and CDR2 is YYNGEE. CDR3 nucleotides: TGTGCCAGCAGCGTGAGGGGAGGGGCTGAAGCTTTCTTT. Its protein product is CASSVRGGAEAFF. Full variable domain (outside the CDR3, taken from reference TRBV9 and TRBJ1-1): DSGVTQTPKHLITATGQRVTLRCSPRSGDLSVYWYQQSLDQGLQFLIQYYNGEERAKGNILERFSAQQFPDLHSELNLSSLELGDSALYFCASSVRGGAEAFFGQGTRLTVV.

The J gene is TRBJ2-7, the V gene TRBV6-5, with 7 bases identical to TRBD1. Germline CDR1 MNHEY, CDR2 SVGAGI. J lost 5 bases, V lost 4 bases, and 5 bases had no gene match. The CDR3 length is 13 residues. The CDR3 DNA sequence: TGTGCCAGCAGTTTACAGGGGACCCACGAGCAGTACTTC. Translating gives CASSLQGTHEQYF.

The chain combines TRBV3-1 (or the pseudogene TRBV3-2) with TRBJ2-5, with TRBD1 matching 9 bases. Germline assignment: CDR1 LGHDT and CDR2 YNNKEL (reference sequence). This CDR3 has 14 residues. V lost 2 bases, J lost 6 bases, and 4 bases stayed unmatched. Here the CDR3 DNA reads TGTGCCAGCAGCCAAAGGGACAGGGAAAAGACCCAGTACTTC. This encodes CASSQRDREKTQYF.

The chain links TRBV18 to TRBJ1-5, with 9 bases that match TRBD1. This CDR3 has 15 residues. Germline CDR1 and CDR2: KGHSH and LQKENI. With 6 bases clipped from V and 7 bases from J, the junction kept 10 bases outside the gene matches. The CDR3 DNA reads TGTGCCAGCTCCCCCGACAGGGGGAAAGGGCAGCCCCAGCATTTT. This encodes CASSPDRGKGQPQHF.

J is TRBJ2-1 and V is TRBV11-2, with a tentative D call TRBD2 (6 bases). V lost 3 bases and J 9 bases, leaving 9 bases between the germline ends. Germline CDR1 SGHAT, CDR2 FQNNGV. This CDR3 spans 12 amino acids. This CDR3 is CASSFMGGEQFF. The CDR3 nucleotides read TGTGCCAGCAGCTTTATGGGAGGTGAGCAGTTCTTC.